One and the same sample provided the 26 T cell receptor beta chains below, sequenced in a study of OX40 agonist ivuxolimab in advanced cancers. The data were produced by immunoSEQ multiplex PCR, yet TCRdb's version contains in-frame clones alone and is incomplete. The table records 95,000 to 100,000 clones, about four fifths of them present only once. Here the sequenced sample was CD4+ or CD8+ T cells sorted from blood, taken in a trial of the OX40 agonist ivuxolimab. The origin of the receptors is an adult with an advanced solid tumor such as melanoma, head and neck, liver or kidney cancer.

This chain links TRBV19 with TRBJ1-1; D is undetermined. CDR1 is LNHDA, CDR2 SQIVND, per germline (reference sequence). Between the trimmed V and J ends, which lost 5 bases and 3 bases, there was a span of 19 bases. CDR3 length: 16 amino acids. This chain's CDR3 is CASSGFIIDGYTEAFF. CDR3 DNA sequence: TGTGCCAGTAGTGGGTTTATAATCGACGGATACACTGAAGCTTTCTTT.

The V gene is TRBV2, the J gene TRBJ2-1, with 8 bases lining up with TRBD1. This CDR3 contains 14 residues. Germline-derived CDR1 and CDR2 are SNHLY and FYNNEI. The J segment lost 4 bases and the V segment lost 7 bases, leaving 6 bases of the junction unmatched. CDR3 DNA: TGTGCCAGCAAAGTAGGACAGGGTTACAATGAGCAGTTCTTC. Translating it yields CASKVGQGYNEQFF.

The chain combines TRBV6-9 with TRBJ1-4; 9 bases align to TRBD1. Germline CDR1 and CDR2: MNHGY and SVAAGI. This CDR3 has 14 residues. V lost 5 bases, J lost 8 bases, and 6 bases stayed unmatched. The CDR3 DNA sequence: TGTGCCAGCAGTCGGACAGGGGTTGAAGAAAAACTGTTTTTT. Amino acid sequence: CASSRTGVEEKLFF.

The genes are TRBV18 and TRBJ1-1; a possible D gene is TRBD1 (5 bases). V was trimmed by 3 bases and J by 6 bases, leaving 17 bases between them. The CDR3 has 15 residues. CDR1 and CDR2 from the germline V gene are KGHSH and LQKENI. CDR3 in DNA: TGTGCCAGCTCACCTCTCCTGGCCAGCAGGGCTGAAGCTTTCTTT. It is translated as CASSPLLASRAEAFF.

This sequence joins TRBV5-1 and TRBJ2-3, with 11 bases matching TRBD2. V dropped 4 bases and J dropped 0; count of bases not matched to a gene: 4. The CDR3 loop spans 16 amino acids. The germline V gene encodes CDR1 SGHRS and CDR2 YFSETQ. The CDR3 region is CASSVAGGTSTDTQYF. CDR3 sequence (DNA): TGCGCCAGCAGCGTAGCGGGAGGGACTAGCACAGATACGCAGTATTTT.

This clone has more than one count but fewer than ten. The rearrangement joins TRBV5-1 to TRBJ2-3; TRBD2 matches 8 bases. The germline V gene encodes CDR1 SGHRS and CDR2 YFSETQ. This CDR3 comprises 14 residues. The J segment lost 5 bases and the V segment lost 4 bases, leaving 6 bases of the junction unmatched. The CDR3 is CASSNGLARDTQYF. As DNA, the CDR3 is TGCGCCAGCAGCAATGGACTAGCCCGAGATACGCAGTATTTT.

The J gene is TRBJ1-1, the V gene TRBV7-2, with TRBD1 as a possible D gene (6 bases). Germline V gene data show CDR1 as SGHTA and CDR2 as FQGNSA. The germline V and J ends were trimmed by 3 bases and 10 bases, with 15 bases remaining between them. This CDR3 has 13 amino acids. The chain's CDR3 is CASSFLPGAGAFF. The CDR3 DNA is TGTGCCAGCAGCTTTCTCCCAGGGGCGGGAGCTTTCTTT.

This clone showed up just a few times. The V call is TRBV7-2, the J call TRBJ2-7, with D uncertain. In germline, CDR1 is SGHTA, CDR2 FQGNSA. The CDR3 totals 14 residues. Between the trimmed V and J ends, which lost 1 base and 3 bases, there was a span of 10 bases. The CDR3 bases are TGTGCCAGCAGCTTAGTTGTCACAGACTACGAGCAGTACTTC. Its translation: CASSLVVTDYEQYF.

The V gene is TRBV19, the J gene TRBJ2-7; D is uncertain. This CDR3 region has 18 residues. The ends were cut back, 2 bases at V and 0 bases at J, with 20 bases in the middle. The germline gives CDR1 LNHDA, CDR2 SQIVND (reference sequence). The CDR3 loop reads CASSIRASGSSTSYEQYF. The CDR3 nucleotides read TGTGCCAGTAGTATAAGGGCCTCGGGCAGTTCAACCTCCTACGAGCAGTACTTC.

The chain joins TRBV4-2 to TRBJ2-3, with D possibly TRBD2 on 6 matching bases. CDR1 is LGHNA, CDR2 YNFKEQ, per germline. Trimming shortened V by 1 base and J by 4 bases, and 15 bases separated the two germline ends. The CDR3 covers 16 residues. The CDR3 loop is CASSQAEGSLADTQYF. CDR3 sequence (DNA): TGTGCCAGCAGCCAAGCGGAGGGGTCTCTGGCAGATACGCAGTATTTT.

The chain employs TRBV2 and TRBJ2-5, with D uncertain. The V end was cut by 6 bases, the J end by 5 bases, with 4 bases between. The CDR3 covers 10 residues. CDR1 is SNHLY, CDR2 FYNNEI, per germline. The CDR3, as DNA: TGTGCCAGCAGCAGGGAGACCCAGTACTTC. Translating it yields CASSRETQYF.

This chain's CDR3 is CASSYRQGALYGYTF. DNA for the CDR3: TGTGCCAGCAGTTACCGACAGGGGGCCCTCTATGGCTACACCTTC. The chain is built from TRBV6-5 and TRBJ1-2; TRBD1 aligns across 10 bases. This CDR3 is 15 amino acids long. Trimming cost V 2 bases and J 4 bases; bases outside gene matches: 4. Per germline, CDR1 MNHEY and CDR2 SVGAGI.

The rearrangement links TRBV30 to TRBJ2-7, with D unresolved. The CDR3 sequence is 11 residues long. V lost 2 bases and J lost 7, with 9 bases in between. Germline CDR1 and CDR2: GTSNPN and SVGIG (reference sequence). CDR3 bases: TGTGCCTGGAGTAATCTAGGGGAGCAGTACTTC. Translated, it gives CAWSNLGEQYF.

V gene TRBV5-1 combines with J gene TRBJ1-3; 9 bases map to TRBD1. The junction had 12 bases not matched to a gene; V was cut back by 5 bases and J by 6 bases. The CDR3 loop spans 16 amino acids. From germline, CDR1 is SGHRS and CDR2 YFSETQ. The CDR3 is CASRSSGQGFLNTIYF. The CDR3 bases are TGCGCCAGCAGGAGTTCGGGACAGGGCTTCCTAAACACCATATATTTT.

The rearrangement links TRBV10-3 to TRBJ2-1; D is perhaps TRBD1 (6 bases). Between the trimmed V and J ends, which lost 1 base and 7 bases, there was a span of 11 bases. The germline CDR1 and CDR2 sequences are ENHRY and SYGVKD. The length of the CDR3 is 14 residues. The CDR3 sequence is CAISEWTASNEQFF. CDR3 sequence (DNA): TGTGCCATCAGTGAGTGGACAGCCTCAAATGAGCAGTTCTTC.

This rearrangement joins TRBV6-5 to TRBJ1-4; no firm D call. The CDR3 runs 13 residues. Trimming took 10 bases from V and 11 from J, leaving 20 bases between them. The germline CDR1 and CDR2 sequences are MNHEY and SVGAGI. The CDR3 spells CATWGTNTKKLFF. The CDR3, as DNA: TGTGCCACCTGGGGAACGAACACGAAGAAACTGTTTTTT.

The rearrangement uses TRBV29-1 and TRBJ1-2, with 7 bases aligning to TRBD1. The CDR3 is 12 residues long. V dropped 8 bases and J dropped 2; count of bases not matched to a gene: 5. Germline V gene lookup returns CDR1 SQVTM and CDR2 ANQGSEA. CDR3 in DNA: TGCAGCTATGAACAGGGGAACTATGGCTACACCTTC. Translating gives CSYEQGNYGYTF.

The chain combines TRBV4-2 with TRBJ1-2; tentatively, D is TRBD1 (5 bases). The V gene's germline CDR1 is LGHNA and CDR2 YNFKEQ. V lost 0 bases, J lost 3 bases, and 5 bases lay in between. The CDR3 contains 13 residues. This CDR3 reads CASSQDRDYGYTF. The CDR3 bases are TGTGCCAGCAGCCAAGACAGGGACTATGGCTACACCTTC.

The rearrangement joins TRBV9 to TRBJ2-2; 12 nucleotides match TRBD2. Germline-derived CDR1 and CDR2 are SGDLS and YYNGEE. The CDR3 spans 15 residues. After removal of 10 bases from V and 5 bases from J, the junction contained 9 bases not matched to a gene. For the CDR3, the DNA is TGTGCCTCACGTACCGGGACTAGCGGGACCGGGGAGCTGTTTTTT. This translates into CASRTGTSGTGELFF.

CDR3 loop: CASSPQGLYGYTF. The CDR3 DNA reads as TGTGCCAGCAGCCCCCAGGGGTTATATGGCTACACCTTC. The genes are TRBV7-9 and TRBJ1-2; D perhaps matches TRBD1 (6 bases). CDR3 length equals 13 residues. Germline values: CDR1 SEHNR, CDR2 FQNEAQ (reference sequence). The V end was cut by 5 bases, the J end by 5 bases, with 12 bases between.

V and J are TRBV28 and TRBJ2-3; D remains unclear. The ends were cut back, 5 bases at V and 10 bases at J, with 10 bases in the middle. The CDR3 runs to 11 residues. Germline V lookup: CDR1 MDHEN, CDR2 SYDVKM. The CDR3 coding sequence is TGTGCCAGCAGTCCACACAGATCGCAGTATTTT. The encoded protein is CASSPHRSQYF. The entire variable domain, with the rest obtained from reference TRBV28 and TRBJ2-3, is as follows: DVKVTQSSRYLVKRTGEKVFLECVQDMDHENMFWYRQDPGLGLRLIYFSYDVKMKEKGDIPEGYSVSREKKERFSLILESASTNQTSMYLCASSPHRSQYFGPGTRLTVL.

This clone was observed a few times. The CDR3 loop is CASSYSRPSYNEQFF. DNA for the CDR3: TGTGCCAGCAGTTACTCTCGACCGTCCTACAATGAGCAGTTCTTC. The rearrangement links TRBV6-5 to TRBJ2-1; D unclear. Germline values: CDR1 MNHEY, CDR2 SVGAGI. The CDR3 sequence is 15 residues long. V lost 0 bases to trimming and J lost 1 base, with 7 bases between them.

This clone appeared once. The chain joins TRBV5-6 to TRBJ2-7; D possibly corresponds to TRBD1 (5 bases). Germline assignment: CDR1 SGHDT and CDR2 YYEEEE. The germline V and J ends were trimmed by 3 bases and 3 bases, with 10 bases remaining between them. The CDR3 has 13 residues. The CDR3 nucleotides are TGTGCCAGCAGCTCGGACACCCTCTACGAGCAGTACTTC. Translated, it gives CASSSDTLYEQYF.

This clone was seen a handful of times. This CDR3 is also generated by other DNA sequences in the sample. The chain is built from TRBV6-1 and TRBJ1-3; D remains unclear. CDR1 and CDR2 from the germline V gene are MNHNS and SASEGT. The CDR3 length is 11 residues. V lost 8 bases, J lost 3 bases, and 5 bases lay in between. Here the CDR3 reads CASLLGNTIYF. DNA of the CDR3: TGTGCCAGCCTACTTGGAAACACCATATATTTT.

The chain uses TRBV28 and TRBJ1-1; no firm D call. CDR3 length equals 15 residues. Trimming cost V 4 bases and J 0 bases, with 12 bases left between them. Germline CDR1 is MDHEN and CDR2 is SYDVKM. The CDR3 is CASSSRRRLNTEAFF. The CDR3 nucleotides read TGTGCCAGCAGTTCCCGGCGCCGGCTGAACACTGAAGCTTTCTTT.

The chain recombines TRBV5-1 with TRBJ2-1; D is unclear. Germline values: CDR1 SGHRS, CDR2 YFSETQ. This CDR3 has 12 residues. V gave up 5 bases and J gave up 4 bases, with 7 bases separating them. This chain's CDR3 is CASSRAYNEQFF. Here the CDR3 DNA reads TGCGCCAGCAGTCGGGCGTACAATGAGCAGTTCTTC.